This is a list of T cell receptor beta chains from one sample in a study of control samples from healthy donors and cancer patients. Assay: immunoSEQ multiplex PCR; the TCRdb copy retains only in-frame clones and omits some. Among approximately 79,000 clones listed, about 88% were seen once. The source material was blood. These receptors all come from a man aged 45-60 years in good health. Both conserved end residues are part of each CDR3. The order of the fields is D gene, V gene, J gene, clone size, CDR3 DNA, CDR3 protein. The D gene is left open where the match is weak. Expanded clones get a size class; other rows say once, few or many, or leave the size out.

D: -; V: TRBV5-5; J: TRBJ1-5; size: once; DNA: TGTGCCAGCAGCTTGGACAGGGCCCGCAATCAGCCCCAGCATTTT; CDR3: CASSLDRARNQPQHF
D: -; V: TRBV3-1/TRBV3-2; J: TRBJ1-6; size: once; DNA: TGTGCCAGCAGCCAAGAGACGGTCTTCGGCTATAATTCACCCCTCCACTTT; CDR3: CASSQETVFGYNSPLHF
D: -; V: TRBV19; J: TRBJ1-5; size: once; DNA: TGTGCCAGTAGTGGGGGGATGAGCAATCAGCCCCAGCATTTT; CDR3: CASSGGMSNQPQHF
D: TRBD1; V: TRBV7-8; J: TRBJ2-3; size: -; DNA: TGTGCCAGCAGCTTACAGGGGGCGCCAGATACGCAGTATTTT; CDR3: CASSLQGAPDTQYF
D: -; V: TRBV5-4; J: TRBJ2-2; size: -; DNA: TGTGCCAGCAGCTTTGCTCCCCTCAACGGGGAGCTGTTTTTT; CDR3: CASSFAPLNGELFF
D: -; V: TRBV30; J: TRBJ1-5; size: -; DNA: TGTGCCTGGAGTAACAGGGACAATCAGCCCCAGCATTTT; CDR3: CAWSNRDNQPQHF
D: -; V: TRBV11-2; J: TRBJ2-7; size: once; DNA: TGTGCCAGCAGCTTAGGGTTGGACTACGAGCAGTACTTC; CDR3: CASSLGLDYEQYF
D: -; V: TRBV4-2; J: TRBJ2-3; size: -; DNA: TGTGCCAGCAGCCAAGATCTAGAAGATACGCAGTATTTT; CDR3: CASSQDLEDTQYF
D: -; V: TRBV3-1/TRBV3-2; J: TRBJ1-2; size: -; DNA: TGTGCCAGCAGCCAAACGGGGGATGGCTACACCTTC; CDR3: CASSQTGDGYTF
D: TRBD2; V: TRBV6-5; J: TRBJ2-7; size: -; DNA: TGTGCCAGCAGCAAAGCGGGGAACTCCTACGAGCAGTACTTC; CDR3: CASSKAGNSYEQYF
D: TRBD1; V: TRBV12-5; J: TRBJ1-5; size: -; DNA: TGTGCTAGTGGTTTGGGACAGGGGGCGTATAGCAATCAGCCCCAGCATTTT; CDR3: CASGLGQGAYSNQPQHF
D: -; V: TRBV27; J: TRBJ2-3; size: -; DNA: TGTGCCAGCAGTTTATACCAGCGGGATACGCAGTATTTT; CDR3: CASSLYQRDTQYF
D: TRBD1; V: TRBV14; J: TRBJ1-2; size: -; DNA: TGTGCCAGCAGCCAAGAAGCCGGACAGGGGGCGGACTATGGCTACACCTTC; CDR3: CASSQEAGQGADYGYTF
D: -; V: TRBV9; J: TRBJ2-3; size: -; DNA: TGTGCCAGCAGTCTCCCGGGACGAACTAGCACAGATACGCAGTATTTT; CDR3: CASSLPGRTSTDTQYF
D: -; V: TRBV27; J: TRBJ2-2; size: -; DNA: TGTGCCAGCAGTTTATCCAGGGGATACACCGGGGAGCTGTTTTTT; CDR3: CASSLSRGYTGELFF
D: -; V: TRBV6-5; J: TRBJ2-1; size: -; DNA: TGTGCCAGCAGCCGGAGCGGCCCTTACAATGAGCAGTTCTTC; CDR3: CASSRSGPYNEQFF
D: -; V: TRBV7-8; J: TRBJ1-2; size: -; DNA: TGTGCCAGCAGCTTAGCCGGGGTAGCACCCTATGGCTACACCTTC; CDR3: CASSLAGVAPYGYTF
D: -; V: TRBV19; J: TRBJ2-6; size: -; DNA: TGTGCCAGTAATCCGTCTGGGGCCAACGTCCTGACTTTC; CDR3: CASNPSGANVLTF
D: TRBD1; V: TRBV12-3/TRBV12-4; J: TRBJ1-1; size: -; DNA: TGTGCCAGTACAGGGGGCCCCAACACTGAAGCTTTCTTT; CDR3: CASTGGPNTEAFF
D: TRBD2; V: TRBV6-2/TRBV6-3; J: TRBJ2-3; size: -; DNA: TGTGCCATCATTTACCCACCCTTGGCGGGGGGGCCGGATACGCAGTATTTT; CDR3: CAIIYPPLAGGPDTQYF
D: -; V: TRBV5-4; J: TRBJ2-1; size: once; DNA: TGTGCCAGCAGCTTATCTGGGGGACTTCACAATGAGCAGTTCTTC; CDR3: CASSLSGGLHNEQFF
D: -; V: TRBV4-3; J: TRBJ1-5; size: few; DNA: TGCGCCAGCAGCCAGTCTCTTAGCAATCAGCCCCAGCATTTT; CDR3: CASSQSLSNQPQHF
D: TRBD1; V: TRBV18; J: TRBJ2-7; size: -; DNA: TGTGCCAGCTCTCACGGGACAGGGGAGTCCGAGCAGTACTTC; CDR3: CASSHGTGESEQYF
D: TRBD1; V: TRBV5-5; J: TRBJ1-6; size: -; DNA: TGTGCCAGCAGCTTCCGGGACAGGGTTTCTTCACCCCTCCACTTT; CDR3: CASSFRDRVSSPLHF
D: TRBD2; V: TRBV5-4; J: TRBJ2-3; size: -; DNA: TGTGCCAGCAGCTTGGGAGCGGGGGACACAGATACGCAGTATTTT; CDR3: CASSLGAGDTDTQYF
D: -; V: TRBV27; J: TRBJ1-5; size: -; DNA: TGTGCCAGCAGTTCCATAGGAGTGAGGGCTGCGCCCCAGCATTTT; CDR3: CASSSIGVRAAPQHF
D: -; V: TRBV6-2/TRBV6-3; J: TRBJ1-1; size: -; DNA: TGTGCCAGCAGTTACTCGATCCGGTTGGCTGACACTGAAGCTTTCTTT; CDR3: CASSYSIRLADTEAFF
D: -; V: TRBV15; J: TRBJ1-3; size: -; DNA: TGTGCCACCAGCGCGACTGGGAGGAGAAACACCATATATTTT; CDR3: CATSATGRRNTIYF
D: -; V: TRBV6-5; J: TRBJ2-7; size: -; DNA: TGTGCCAGCAGGAACGGGCCCGCCTACGAGCAGTACTTC; CDR3: CASRNGPAYEQYF
D: TRBD2; V: TRBV4-1; J: TRBJ2-1; size: -; DNA: TGCGCCAGCAGCCAAGATCGGGGGGTCTATGAGCAGTTCTTC; CDR3: CASSQDRGVYEQFF
D: -; V: TRBV5-6; J: TRBJ2-6; size: -; DNA: TGTGCCAGCAGCTTACAGGGACCAGCAGCCAACGTCCTGACTTTC; CDR3: CASSLQGPAANVLTF
D: TRBD1; V: TRBV5-1; J: TRBJ2-5; size: -; DNA: TGCGCCAGCAGCTTGGAGGCAGGGGGCCAAGAGACCCAGTACTTC; CDR3: CASSLEAGGQETQYF
D: TRBD1; V: TRBV6-6; J: TRBJ1-1; size: -; DNA: TGTGCCAGCAGTTACTCGGAGGGGGCCACTGAAGCTTTCTTT; CDR3: CASSYSEGATEAFF
D: -; V: TRBV5-1; J: TRBJ2-3; size: few; DNA: TGCGCCAGCAGCCCCGGACGCAGGGGAGATACGCAGTATTTT; CDR3: CASSPGRRGDTQYF
D: TRBD1; V: TRBV29-1; J: TRBJ2-6; size: -; DNA: TGCAGCGTTGCGGACAGGGCAGCTGGGGCCAACGTCCTGACTTTC; CDR3: CSVADRAAGANVLTF
D: -; V: TRBV7-2; J: TRBJ2-7; size: -; DNA: TGTGCCAGCAGCTTACTCCCCGGGGTCTACGAGCAGTACTTC; CDR3: CASSLLPGVYEQYF
D: TRBD2; V: TRBV10-3; J: TRBJ2-3; size: -; DNA: TGTGCCATCAGTGAGTCGGGACTAGCGGTAGATACGCAGTATTTT; CDR3: CAISESGLAVDTQYF
D: TRBD1; V: TRBV7-6; J: TRBJ2-7; size: -; DNA: TGTGCCAGCAGCCCCCGGACAGGGCTGGGGGTCGAGCAGTACTTC; CDR3: CASSPRTGLGVEQYF
D: -; V: TRBV27; J: TRBJ2-7; size: -; DNA: TGTGCCAGCAGTTTATCAGGGAACTACGAGCAGTACTTC; CDR3: CASSLSGNYEQYF
D: -; V: TRBV10-2; J: TRBJ2-1; size: once; DNA: TGCGCCAGCAGTTTCGGGGGTGGGGACAATGAGCAGTTCTTC; CDR3: CASSFGGGDNEQFF
D: -; V: TRBV15; J: TRBJ2-2; size: -; DNA: TGTGCCACCAGCAGAGATCAGGGGTTCGGGGAGCTGTTTTTT; CDR3: CATSRDQGFGELFF
D: -; V: TRBV14; J: TRBJ1-2; size: once; DNA: TGTGCCAGCAGCCAAGTGGGACTTCCCTCCTATGGCTACACCTTC; CDR3: CASSQVGLPSYGYTF
D: -; V: TRBV6-1; J: TRBJ1-5; size: -; DNA: TGTGCCAGCAGTGAAGCGGGCTCCGGGCCGAATCAGCCCCAGCATTTT; CDR3: CASSEAGSGPNQPQHF